This is a list of T cell receptor beta chains from one sample in a study of blood T cell repertoires in COVID-19. Using immunoSEQ multiplex PCR, the repertoire was profiled, and TCRdb retains in-frame clones only, with some absent. The sample shows about 320,000 clones, 85% of them seen only once. The sample was PBMCs or T cells enriched from blood (not recorded which). The source is a woman aged 25-40 years who had been exposed to COVID-19. CDR3s include the opening cysteine and the closing phenylalanine or tryptophan. D genes are given only for firm matches. Not all rows give a size; the values are once, few, many and, for expanded clones, a class.

.	TRBV28	TRBJ1-4	.	14	CASSRGLSREKLFF	TGTGCCAGCAGTAGGGGGTTGAGTAGGGAAAAACTGTTTTTT
.	TRBV30	TRBJ1-2	.	12	CAWSAAGIGYTF	TGTGCCTGGAGCGCCGCAGGGATCGGCTACACCTTC
.	TRBV20-1	TRBJ1-2	.	14	CSASSGGRGYGYTF	TGCAGTGCTAGTAGCGGGGGACGAGGCTATGGCTACACCTTC
.	TRBV28	TRBJ2-2	.	15	CASSLPHPGAGELFF	TGTGCCAGCAGTTTACCCCACCCGGGGGCCGGGGAGCTGTTTTTT
.	TRBV7-9	TRBJ2-1	.	12	CASRGLHNEQFF	TGTGCCAGCAGGGGACTGCACAATGAGCAGTTCTTC
.	TRBV5-4	TRBJ2-5	.	14	CASSPEQRGETQYF	TGTGCCAGCAGCCCGGAACAGCGAGGGGAGACCCAGTACTTC
TRBD1	TRBV9	TRBJ2-7	.	13	CASSTRDSHEQYF	TGTGCCAGCAGCACCCGGGACAGCCACGAGCAGTACTTC
.	TRBV7-9	TRBJ1-6	.	13	CASSHGGDSPLHF	TGTGCCAGCAGCCACGGAGGGGACTCACCCCTCCACTTT
TRBD1	TRBV24-1	TRBJ2-1	.	14	CATSPPDRANEQFF	TGTGCCACCAGCCCCCCCGACAGGGCCAATGAGCAGTTCTTC
TRBD1	TRBV2	TRBJ1-2	.	13	CASRRQGALGYTF	TGTGCCAGCAGACGACAGGGGGCGCTTGGCTACACCTTC
TRBD1	TRBV5-4	TRBJ1-2	.	15	CASSLPGQGKSGYTF	TGTGCCAGCAGCTTACCGGGACAGGGGAAGAGTGGCTACACCTTC
TRBD1	TRBV28	TRBJ2-5	.	14	CASSRDRTQETQYF	TGTGCCAGCAGCCGGGACAGGACCCAAGAGACCCAGTACTTC
TRBD2	TRBV3-1/TRBV3-2	TRBJ2-5	.	16	CASSQPGLGTQETQYF	TGTGCCAGCAGCCAACCGGGACTAGGAACGCAAGAGACCCAGTACTTC
TRBD1	TRBV30	TRBJ2-7	.	11	CAWRDRVEQYF	TGTGCCTGGAGGGACAGGGTCGAGCAGTACTTC
TRBD2	TRBV19	TRBJ2-7	.	19	CASSTSFASGGESSYEQYF	TGTGCCAGTAGTACCTCGTTCGCTAGCGGGGGTGAAAGCTCCTACGAGCAGTACTTC
.	TRBV5-5	TRBJ1-5	.	14	CASSLVPGDQPQHF	TGTGCCAGCAGCCTTGTCCCGGGGGATCAGCCCCAGCATTTT
TRBD1	TRBV28	TRBJ1-1	.	15	CASSITTGVGTEAFF	TGTGCCAGCAGTATAACGACAGGGGTAGGGACTGAAGCTTTCTTT
.	TRBV15	TRBJ1-5	once	14	CATSRGGLNQPQHF	TGTGCCACCAGCAGAGGAGGCCTCAATCAGCCCCAGCATTTT
TRBD2	TRBV27	TRBJ2-7	.	15	CASSLYAGEVYEQYF	TGTGCCAGCAGTTTATATGCGGGAGAGGTCTACGAGCAGTACTTC
.	TRBV10-3	TRBJ2-7	few	14	CAIQSDRFSYEQYF	TGTGCCATCCAGTCAGACAGGTTCTCCTACGAGCAGTACTTC
TRBD2	TRBV7-2	TRBJ2-1	.	14	CASLPGLAFNEQFF	TGTGCCAGTCTTCCGGGACTAGCGTTCAATGAGCAGTTCTTC
.	TRBV14	TRBJ2-3	.	17	CASSQVATRTPTDTQYF	TGTGCCAGCAGCCAAGTCGCGACTAGAACCCCCACAGATACGCAGTATTTT
.	TRBV6-2/TRBV6-3	TRBJ1-1	.	14	CASSVRVEGTEAFF	TGTGCCAGCAGTGTCAGGGTGGAGGGCACTGAAGCTTTCTTT
.	TRBV5-6	TRBJ1-2	.	13	CASSPNSPYGYTF	TGTGCCAGCAGCCCGAACTCACCGTATGGCTACACCTTC
.	TRBV2	TRBJ1-6	.	15	CASRQASSYNSPLHF	TGTGCCAGTCGACAGGCCAGCTCCTATAATTCACCCCTCCACTTT
TRBD1	TRBV9	TRBJ1-4	.	17	CASSVEAGGLTNEKLFF	TGTGCCAGCAGCGTAGAGGCAGGGGGCCTAACTAATGAAAAACTGTTTTTT
TRBD2	TRBV20-1	TRBJ2-1	once	14	CSASLASGYNEQFF	TGCAGTGCTAGTTTGGCTAGCGGATACAATGAGCAGTTCTTC
.	TRBV30	TRBJ1-2	.	12	CAWTPSGRGYTF	TGTGCCTGGACCCCCTCCGGGAGAGGCTACACCTTC
.	TRBV28	TRBJ1-6	.	14	CASSLLGENSPLHF	TGTGCCAGCAGTTTATTAGGGGAAAATTCACCCCTCCACTTT
.	TRBV30	TRBJ1-1	.	13	CAWSVNGYTEAFF	TGTGCCTGGAGTGTAAACGGTTACACTGAAGCTTTCTTT
.	TRBV2	TRBJ1-1	.	14	CASSGVGQFTEAFF	TGTGCCAGCAGTGGGGTGGGGCAGTTCACTGAAGCTTTCTTT
.	TRBV28	TRBJ1-2	.	12	CASTWGSYGYTF	TGTGCCAGCACCTGGGGCAGCTATGGCTACACCTTC
.	TRBV5-1	TRBJ1-6	.	14	CASKVQIIDSPLHF	TGCGCCAGCAAAGTACAGATTATTGATTCACCCCTCCACTTT
TRBD1	TRBV5-1	TRBJ1-5	.	16	CASSFSGTGGDQPQHF	TGCGCCAGCAGCTTTTCCGGGACAGGGGGCGATCAGCCCCAGCATTTT